The 3 T cell receptor beta chains presented below share a single source sample, sequenced in a study of shared clonotypes between healthy human individuals. Here immunoSEQ multiplex PCR was the method, and the copy in TCRdb shows in-frame clones only, minus some. This sample has about 2.1 million clones, with about 94% found just once. The naive CD8 subset, CD45RO-negative cells positively selected for CCR7, excluded terminally differentiated effector memory CD45RA+ cells. Material: naive CD8+ T cells from PBMCs. The receptors come from a man aged 18-30 years in good health. Some clones in this sample may be carry-over from other donors' samples.

The V call is TRBV27, the J call TRBJ2-7; the D is unclear. The CDR3 loop spans 14 amino acids. Trimming left V 7 bases short and J 6 bases short, with 19 bases between. In germline, CDR1 is MNHEY, CDR2 SMNVEV (reference sequence). CDR3 region: CASNSIRVPREQYF. In nucleotides, the CDR3 is TGTGCCAGCAACTCCATCCGGGTCCCTCGCGAGCAGTACTTC.

In DNA, the CDR3 is TGTGCCAGCAATATTCGAGGATCTGGGGCCAACGTCCTGACTTTC. This translates into CASNIRGSGANVLTF. V usage is TRBV13 and J usage is TRBJ2-6; D not resolved. The germline CDR1 and CDR2 sequences are PRHDT and FYEKMQ (reference sequence). The CDR3 totals 15 residues. V dropped 7 bases and J dropped 1 base, with 11 bases sitting between them.

The chain combines TRBV6-4 with TRBJ1-1; no clear D gene. The CDR3 extends over 13 amino acids. Germline assignment: CDR1 MRHNA and CDR2 SNTAGT. Trimming pared 10 bases from V and 1 base from J, leaving 13 bases between. CDR3 sequence: CATHFVGNTEAFF. The CDR3 DNA reads TGTGCCACCCACTTCGTGGGGAACACTGAAGCTTTCTTT.